This T cell receptor (beta chain) is from a study of T cell changes during pregnancy in multiple sclerosis. The protocol was immunoSEQ multiplex PCR, while the TCRdb copy is restricted to in-frame clones and leaves out a portion. The profile shows tens of thousands of clones, roughly nine tenths of them singletons. Trimming at V came to 0 bases and at J to 7 bases, leaving 8 bases not matched to a gene. The CDR3 has 16 residues. The germline CDR1 and CDR2 sequences are SGDLS and YYNGEE. Sequenced here: CD4+ T cells from peripheral blood mononuclear cells, sampled in the third trimester of pregnancy. The clonotype comes from a female donor in good health, enrolled as a control in a pregnancy study. The V and J genes are TRBV9 and TRBJ2-2; 8 bases fit TRBD2. The CDR3 loop reads CASSVGSGGEGGELFF. In DNA form, the CDR3 reads TGTGCCAGCAGCGTAGGCAGCGGGGGCGAGGGCGGGGAGCTGTTTTTT.